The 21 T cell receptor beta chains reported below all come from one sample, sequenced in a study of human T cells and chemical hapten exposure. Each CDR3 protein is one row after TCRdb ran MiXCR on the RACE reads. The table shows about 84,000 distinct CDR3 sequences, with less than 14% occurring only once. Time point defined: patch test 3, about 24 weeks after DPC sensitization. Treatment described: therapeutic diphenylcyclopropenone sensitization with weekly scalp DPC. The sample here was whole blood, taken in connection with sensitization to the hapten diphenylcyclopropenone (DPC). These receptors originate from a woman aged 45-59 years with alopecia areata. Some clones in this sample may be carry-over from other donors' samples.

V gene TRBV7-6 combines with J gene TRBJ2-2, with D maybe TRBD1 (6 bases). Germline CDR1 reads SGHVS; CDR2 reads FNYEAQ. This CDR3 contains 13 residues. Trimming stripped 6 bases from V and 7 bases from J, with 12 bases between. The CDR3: CASRPTGIGELFF. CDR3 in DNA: TGTGCCAGCAGACCAACAGGGATCGGGGAGCTGTTTTTT.

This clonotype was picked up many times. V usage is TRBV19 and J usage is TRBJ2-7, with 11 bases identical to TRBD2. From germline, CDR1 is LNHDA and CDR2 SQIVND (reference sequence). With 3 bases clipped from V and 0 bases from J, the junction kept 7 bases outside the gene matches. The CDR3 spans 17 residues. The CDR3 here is CASSMSGTSGYSYEQYF. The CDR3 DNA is TGTGCCAGTAGTATGTCCGGGACTAGCGGATACTCCTACGAGCAGTACTTC.

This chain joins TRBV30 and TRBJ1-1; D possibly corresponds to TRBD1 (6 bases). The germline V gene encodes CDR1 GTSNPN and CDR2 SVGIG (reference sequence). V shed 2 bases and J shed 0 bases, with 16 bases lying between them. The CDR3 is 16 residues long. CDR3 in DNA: TGTGCCTGGAGTCGAACCGGGACAATCATGAACACTGAAGCTTTCTTT. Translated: CAWSRTGTIMNTEAFF.

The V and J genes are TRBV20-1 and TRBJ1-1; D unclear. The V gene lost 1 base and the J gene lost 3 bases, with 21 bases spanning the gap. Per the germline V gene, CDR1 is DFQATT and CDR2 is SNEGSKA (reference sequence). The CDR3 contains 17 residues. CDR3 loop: CSARVKVLRRGYTEAFF. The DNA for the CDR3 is TGCAGTGCTAGAGTAAAGGTCTTGCGAAGAGGGTACACTGAAGCTTTCTTT.

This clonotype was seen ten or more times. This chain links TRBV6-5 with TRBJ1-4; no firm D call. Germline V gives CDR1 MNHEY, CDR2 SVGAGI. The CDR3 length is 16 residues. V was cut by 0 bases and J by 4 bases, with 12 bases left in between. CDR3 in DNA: TGTGCCAGCAGTTACTCGAAGGGATGGGGTAATGAAAAACTGTTTTTT. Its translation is CASSYSKGWGNEKLFF.

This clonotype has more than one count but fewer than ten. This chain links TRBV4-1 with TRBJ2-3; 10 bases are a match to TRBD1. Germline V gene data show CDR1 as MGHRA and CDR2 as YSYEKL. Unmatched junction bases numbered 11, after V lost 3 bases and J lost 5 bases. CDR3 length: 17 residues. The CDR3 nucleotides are TGCGCCAGCAGCCATTCCAAGACAGGGGGCGAGGGAGATACGCAGTATTTT. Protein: CASSHSKTGGEGDTQYF.

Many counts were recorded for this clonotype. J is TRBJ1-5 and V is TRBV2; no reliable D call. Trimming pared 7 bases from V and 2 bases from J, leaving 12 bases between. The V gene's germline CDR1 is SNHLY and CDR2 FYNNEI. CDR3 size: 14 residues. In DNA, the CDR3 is TGTGCCAGCACGACACAAACCCGCAATCAGCCCCAGCATTTT. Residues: CASTTQTRNQPQHF.

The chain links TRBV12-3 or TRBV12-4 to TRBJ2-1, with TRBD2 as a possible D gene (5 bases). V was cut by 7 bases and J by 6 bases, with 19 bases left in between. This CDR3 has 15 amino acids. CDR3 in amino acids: CASINREHGSNEQFF. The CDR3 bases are TGTGCCAGCATAAACCGGGAACACGGGTCCAATGAGCAGTTCTTC.

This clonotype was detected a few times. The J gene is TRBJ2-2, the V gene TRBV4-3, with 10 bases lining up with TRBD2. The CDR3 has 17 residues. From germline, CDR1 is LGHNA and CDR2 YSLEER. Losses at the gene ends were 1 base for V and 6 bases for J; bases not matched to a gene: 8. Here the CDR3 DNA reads TGCGCCAGCAGCCAAGCTAGCGGGAGTTTTTTTGCCGGGGAGCTGTTTTTT. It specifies CASSQASGSFFAGELFF.

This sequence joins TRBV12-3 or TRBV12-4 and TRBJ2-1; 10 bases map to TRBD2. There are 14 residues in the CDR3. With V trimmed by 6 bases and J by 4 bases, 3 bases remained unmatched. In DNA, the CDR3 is TGTGCCAGCAGGACTAGCGGGCAGTACAATGAGCAGTTCTTC. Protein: CASRTSGQYNEQFF.

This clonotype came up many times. CDR3 in amino acids: CASSSSAVAGRDTEAFF. In DNA form, the CDR3 reads TGTGCCAGCAGTTCTTCTGCCGTGGCGGGGCGTGACACTGAAGCTTTCTTT. The V gene is TRBV6-5, the J gene TRBJ1-1; D is perhaps TRBD1 (5 bases). Trimming cost V 4 bases and J 3 bases, with 21 bases left between them. The CDR3 runs 17 residues. Germline loops: CDR1 MNHEY, CDR2 SVGAGI.

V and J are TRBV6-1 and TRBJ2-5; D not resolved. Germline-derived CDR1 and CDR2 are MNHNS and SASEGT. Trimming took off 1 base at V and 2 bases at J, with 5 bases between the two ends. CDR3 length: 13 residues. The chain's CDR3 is CASSEVGQETQYF. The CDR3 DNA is TGTGCCAGCAGTGAAGTGGGACAAGAGACCCAGTACTTC.

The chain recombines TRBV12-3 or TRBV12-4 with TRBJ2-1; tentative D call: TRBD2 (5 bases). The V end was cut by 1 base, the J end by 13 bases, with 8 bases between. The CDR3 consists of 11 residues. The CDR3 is CASSLVPGQFF. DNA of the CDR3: TGTGCCAGCAGTTTAGTTCCGGGACAGTTCTTC.

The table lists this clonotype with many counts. CDR3 region: CASSYSTGTGKTYEQYF. The CDR3 DNA follows: TGTGCCAGCAGTTACTCTACGGGGACAGGGAAGACCTACGAGCAGTACTTC. V is TRBV6-5 and J is TRBJ2-7, with 9 bases matching TRBD1. The CDR3 length is 17 residues. V trimming: 0 bases; J trimming: 2 bases; junction bases outside the gene matches: 8. Germline CDR1 MNHEY, CDR2 SVGAGI.

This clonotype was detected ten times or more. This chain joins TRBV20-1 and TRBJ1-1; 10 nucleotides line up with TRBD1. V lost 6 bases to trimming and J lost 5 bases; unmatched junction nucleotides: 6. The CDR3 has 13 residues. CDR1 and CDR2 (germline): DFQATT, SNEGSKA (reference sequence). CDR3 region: CSARTGGLTEAFF. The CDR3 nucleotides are TGCAGTGCGCGGACAGGGGGTTTGACTGAAGCTTTCTTT.

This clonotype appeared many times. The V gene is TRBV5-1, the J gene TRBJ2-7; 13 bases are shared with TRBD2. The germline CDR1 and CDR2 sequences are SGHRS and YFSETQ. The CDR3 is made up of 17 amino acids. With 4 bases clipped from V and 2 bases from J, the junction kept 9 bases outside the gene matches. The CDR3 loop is CASSPPTTSGGAYEQYF. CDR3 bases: TGCGCCAGCAGCCCGCCGACTACTAGCGGGGGGGCCTACGAGCAGTACTTC.

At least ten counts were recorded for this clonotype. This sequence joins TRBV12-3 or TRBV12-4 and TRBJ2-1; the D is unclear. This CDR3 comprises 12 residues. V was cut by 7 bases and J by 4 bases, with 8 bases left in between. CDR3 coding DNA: TGTGCCAGCACTCAATTTTACAATGAGCAGTTCTTC. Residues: CASTQFYNEQFF.

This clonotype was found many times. The CDR3 DNA follows: TGCAGCGTTGCACTAGCGGGAGTCTCCTACAATGAGCAGTTCTTC. Translated: CSVALAGVSYNEQFF. V and J are TRBV29-1 and TRBJ2-1; 11 bases match TRBD2. V shed 4 bases, J shed 0 bases, and the junction held 2 bases outside the gene matches. CDR1 SQVTM and CDR2 ANQGSEA come from the germline V gene. The CDR3 extends over 15 amino acids.

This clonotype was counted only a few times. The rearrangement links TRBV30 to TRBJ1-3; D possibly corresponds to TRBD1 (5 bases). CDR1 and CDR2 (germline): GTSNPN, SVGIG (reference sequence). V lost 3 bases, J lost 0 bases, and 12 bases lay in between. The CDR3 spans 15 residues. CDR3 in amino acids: CAWSGAPSSGNTIYF. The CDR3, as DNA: TGTGCCTGGAGCGGGGCGCCTAGCTCTGGAAACACCATATATTTT.

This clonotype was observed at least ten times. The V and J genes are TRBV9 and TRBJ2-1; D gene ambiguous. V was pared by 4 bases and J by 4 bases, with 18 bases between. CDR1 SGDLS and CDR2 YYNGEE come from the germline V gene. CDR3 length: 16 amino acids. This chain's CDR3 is CASSPLDLVDYNEQFF. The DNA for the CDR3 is TGTGCCAGCAGCCCCCTGGACCTTGTGGATTACAATGAGCAGTTCTTC.

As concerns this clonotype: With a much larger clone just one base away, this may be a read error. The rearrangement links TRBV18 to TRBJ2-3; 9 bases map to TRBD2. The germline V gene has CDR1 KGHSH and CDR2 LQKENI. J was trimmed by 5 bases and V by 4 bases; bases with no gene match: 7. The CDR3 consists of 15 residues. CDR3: CASSRTSAGVDTQYF. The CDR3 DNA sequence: TGTGCCAGCTCACGGACTAGCGCGGGGGTAGATACGCAGTATTTT.